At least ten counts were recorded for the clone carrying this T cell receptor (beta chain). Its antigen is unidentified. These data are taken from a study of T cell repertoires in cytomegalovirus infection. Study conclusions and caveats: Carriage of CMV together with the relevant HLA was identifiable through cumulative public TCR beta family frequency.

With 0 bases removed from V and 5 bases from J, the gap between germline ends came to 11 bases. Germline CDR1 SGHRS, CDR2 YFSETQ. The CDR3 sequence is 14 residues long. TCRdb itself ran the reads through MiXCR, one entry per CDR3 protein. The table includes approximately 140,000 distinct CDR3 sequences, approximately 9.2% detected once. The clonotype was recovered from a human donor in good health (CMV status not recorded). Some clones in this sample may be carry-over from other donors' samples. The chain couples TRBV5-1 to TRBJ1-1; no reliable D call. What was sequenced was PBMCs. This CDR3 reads CASSLVPGFTEAFF. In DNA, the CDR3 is TGCGCCAGCAGCTTGGTTCCGGGATTTACTGAAGCTTTCTTT.